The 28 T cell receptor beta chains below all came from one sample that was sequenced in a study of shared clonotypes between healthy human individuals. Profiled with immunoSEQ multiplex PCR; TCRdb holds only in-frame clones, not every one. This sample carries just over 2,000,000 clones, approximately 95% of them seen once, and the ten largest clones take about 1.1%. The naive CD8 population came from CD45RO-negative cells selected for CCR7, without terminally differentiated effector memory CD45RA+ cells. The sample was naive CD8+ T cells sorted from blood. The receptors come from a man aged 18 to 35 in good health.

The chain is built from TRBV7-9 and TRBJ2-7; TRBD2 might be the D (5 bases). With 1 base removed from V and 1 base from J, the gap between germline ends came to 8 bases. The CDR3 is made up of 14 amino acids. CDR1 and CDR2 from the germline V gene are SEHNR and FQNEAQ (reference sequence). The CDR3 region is CASSLDERSYEQYF. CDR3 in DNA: TGTGCCAGCAGCTTAGATGAGCGGTCCTACGAGCAGTACTTC.

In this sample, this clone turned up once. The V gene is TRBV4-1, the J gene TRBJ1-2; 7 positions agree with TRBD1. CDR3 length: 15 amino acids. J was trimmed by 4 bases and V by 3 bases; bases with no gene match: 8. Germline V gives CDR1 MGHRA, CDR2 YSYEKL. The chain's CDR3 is CASSQGPGQSYGYTF. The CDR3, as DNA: TGCGCCAGCAGCCAGGGACCGGGACAGAGCTATGGCTACACCTTC.

The CDR3 region is CASSERGAAFF. The CDR3 DNA reads as TGTGCCAGCAGTGAGAGGGGGGCAGCTTTCTTT. The chain couples TRBV27 to TRBJ1-1, with D perhaps matching TRBD1 (6 bases). Germline CDR1 and CDR2: MNHEY and SMNVEV (reference sequence). V was shortened by 5 bases and J by 10 bases, with 11 bases between the two germline ends. The CDR3 contains 11 residues.

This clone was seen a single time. The CDR3 nucleotides read TGTGCCAGCAGCTGGGGACTAGCGGGGGCCATATCCTACGAGCAGTACTTC. This sequence encodes CASSWGLAGAISYEQYF. V usage is TRBV7-9 and J usage is TRBJ2-7; 14 bases match TRBD2. The CDR3 consists of 17 residues. V lost 4 bases and J lost 1; bases outside the gene matches: 6. Germline values: CDR1 SEHNR, CDR2 FQNEAQ (reference sequence). Complete variable domain (other parts from reference TRBV7-9 and TRBJ2-7): DTGVSQNPRHKITKRGQNVTFRCDPISEHNRLYWYRQTLGQGPEFLTYFQNEAQLEKSRLLSDRFSAERPKGSFSTLEIQRTEQGDSAMYLCASSWGLAGAISYEQYFGPGTRLTVT.

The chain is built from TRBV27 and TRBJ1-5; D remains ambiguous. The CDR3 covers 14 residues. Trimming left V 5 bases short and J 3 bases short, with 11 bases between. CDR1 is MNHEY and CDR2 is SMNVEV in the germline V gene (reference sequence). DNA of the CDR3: TGTGCCAGCAGTATCCGGGGTAACAATCAGCCCCAGCATTTT. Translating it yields CASSIRGNNQPQHF.

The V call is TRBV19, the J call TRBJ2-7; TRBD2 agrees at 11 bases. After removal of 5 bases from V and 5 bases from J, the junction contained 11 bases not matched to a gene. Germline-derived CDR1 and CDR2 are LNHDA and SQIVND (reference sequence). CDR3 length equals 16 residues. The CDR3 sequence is CASSGSTSGGTDEQYF. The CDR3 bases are TGTGCCAGTAGTGGCTCAACTAGCGGGGGAACGGACGAGCAGTACTTC. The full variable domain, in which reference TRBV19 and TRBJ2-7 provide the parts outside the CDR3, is DGGITQSPKYLFRKEGQNVTLSCEQNLNHDAMYWYRQDPGQGLRLIYYSQIVNDFQKGDIAEGYSVSREKKESFPLTVTSAQKNPTAFYLCASSGSTSGGTDEQYFGPGTRLTVT.

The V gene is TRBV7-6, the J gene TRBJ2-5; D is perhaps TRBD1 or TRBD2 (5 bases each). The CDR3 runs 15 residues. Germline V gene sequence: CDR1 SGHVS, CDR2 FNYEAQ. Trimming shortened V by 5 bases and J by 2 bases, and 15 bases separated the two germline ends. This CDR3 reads CASSPGTGLQETQYF. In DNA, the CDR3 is TGTGCCAGCAGCCCGGGGACCGGATTACAAGAGACCCAGTACTTC.

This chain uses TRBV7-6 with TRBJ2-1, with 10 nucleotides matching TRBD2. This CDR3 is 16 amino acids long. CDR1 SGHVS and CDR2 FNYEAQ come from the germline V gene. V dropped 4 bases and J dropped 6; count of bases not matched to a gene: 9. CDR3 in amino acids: CASSSEASGSLNEQFF. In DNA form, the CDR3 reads TGTGCCAGCAGCTCGGAAGCTAGCGGGAGTCTCAATGAGCAGTTCTTC. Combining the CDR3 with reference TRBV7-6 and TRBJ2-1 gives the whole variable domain GAGVSQSPRYKVTKRGQDVALRCDPISGHVSLYWYRQALGQGPEFLTYFNYEAQQDKSGLPNDRFSAERPEGSISTLTIQRTEQRDSAMYRCASSSEASGSLNEQFFGPGTRLTVL.

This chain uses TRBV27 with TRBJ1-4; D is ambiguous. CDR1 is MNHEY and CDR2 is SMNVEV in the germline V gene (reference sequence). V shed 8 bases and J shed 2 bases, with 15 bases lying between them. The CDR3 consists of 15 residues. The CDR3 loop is CASSNLYTTNEKLFF. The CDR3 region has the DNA TGTGCCAGCTCTAATCTATACACTACTAATGAAAAACTGTTTTTT.

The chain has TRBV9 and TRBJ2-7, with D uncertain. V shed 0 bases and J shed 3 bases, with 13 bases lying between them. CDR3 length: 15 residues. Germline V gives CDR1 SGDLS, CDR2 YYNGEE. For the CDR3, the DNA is TGTGCCAGCAGCGTAGGGGCATCCCCCGGCTACGAGCAGTACTTC. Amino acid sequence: CASSVGASPGYEQYF.

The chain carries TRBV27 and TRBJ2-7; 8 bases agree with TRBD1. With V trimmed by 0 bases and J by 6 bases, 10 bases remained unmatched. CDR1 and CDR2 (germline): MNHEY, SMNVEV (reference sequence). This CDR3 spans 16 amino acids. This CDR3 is CASSLSWTGHSAEQYF. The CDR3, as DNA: TGTGCCAGCAGTTTATCTTGGACAGGGCACTCGGCCGAGCAGTACTTC.

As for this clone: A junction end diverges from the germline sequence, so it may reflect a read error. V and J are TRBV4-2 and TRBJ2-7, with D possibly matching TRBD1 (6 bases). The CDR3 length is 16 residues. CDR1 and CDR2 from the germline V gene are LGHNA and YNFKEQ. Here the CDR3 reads CASSEDAGVTSYEQYF. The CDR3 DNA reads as TGTGCCAGCAGCGAAGACGCAGGGGTCACTTCCTACGAGCAGTACTTC.

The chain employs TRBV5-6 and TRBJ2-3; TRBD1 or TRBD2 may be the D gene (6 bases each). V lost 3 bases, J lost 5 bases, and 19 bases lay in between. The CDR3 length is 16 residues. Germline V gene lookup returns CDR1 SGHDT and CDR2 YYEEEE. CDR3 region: CASSWWGARGGDTQYF. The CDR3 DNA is TGTGCCAGCAGCTGGTGGGGGGCCAGGGGTGGAGATACGCAGTATTTT.

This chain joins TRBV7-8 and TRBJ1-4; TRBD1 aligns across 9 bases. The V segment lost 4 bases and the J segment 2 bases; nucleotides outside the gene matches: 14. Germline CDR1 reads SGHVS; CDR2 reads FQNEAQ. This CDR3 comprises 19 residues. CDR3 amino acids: CASSSKTGGGLYTNEKLFF. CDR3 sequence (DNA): TGTGCCAGCAGCTCAAAGACAGGGGGAGGTCTATACACTAATGAAAAACTGTTTTTT.

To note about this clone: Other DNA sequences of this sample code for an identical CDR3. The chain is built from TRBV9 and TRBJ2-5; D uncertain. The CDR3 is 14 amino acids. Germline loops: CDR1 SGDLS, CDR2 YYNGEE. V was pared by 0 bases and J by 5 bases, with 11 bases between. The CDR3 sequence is CASSVGSGQETQYF. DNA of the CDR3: TGTGCCAGCAGCGTAGGGAGTGGGCAGGAGACCCAGTACTTC.

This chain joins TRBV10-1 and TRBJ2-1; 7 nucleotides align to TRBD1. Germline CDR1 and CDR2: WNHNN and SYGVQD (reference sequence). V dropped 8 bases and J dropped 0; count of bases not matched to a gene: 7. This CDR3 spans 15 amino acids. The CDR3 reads CASSEDRSSYNEQFF. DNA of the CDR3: TGCGCCAGCTCCGAGGACAGGAGCTCCTACAATGAGCAGTTCTTC.

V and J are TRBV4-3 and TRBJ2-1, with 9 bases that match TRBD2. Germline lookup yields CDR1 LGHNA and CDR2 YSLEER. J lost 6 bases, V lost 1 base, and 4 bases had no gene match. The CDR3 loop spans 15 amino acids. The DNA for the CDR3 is TGCGCCAGCAGCCAAGTAACTAGCGGGTTCAATGAGCAGTTCTTC. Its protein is CASSQVTSGFNEQFF.

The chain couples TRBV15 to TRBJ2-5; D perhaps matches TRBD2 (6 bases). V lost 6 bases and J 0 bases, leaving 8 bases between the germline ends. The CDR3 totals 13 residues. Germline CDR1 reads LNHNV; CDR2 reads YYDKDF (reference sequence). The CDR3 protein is CATRASDQETQYF. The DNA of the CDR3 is TGTGCCACCAGAGCTAGCGACCAAGAGACCCAGTACTTC.

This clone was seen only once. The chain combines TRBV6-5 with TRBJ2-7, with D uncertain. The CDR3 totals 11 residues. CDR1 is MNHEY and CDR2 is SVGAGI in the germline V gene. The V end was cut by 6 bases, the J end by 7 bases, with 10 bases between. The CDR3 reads CASSDHLEQYF. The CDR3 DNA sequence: TGTGCCAGCAGCGATCACTTGGAGCAGTACTTC.

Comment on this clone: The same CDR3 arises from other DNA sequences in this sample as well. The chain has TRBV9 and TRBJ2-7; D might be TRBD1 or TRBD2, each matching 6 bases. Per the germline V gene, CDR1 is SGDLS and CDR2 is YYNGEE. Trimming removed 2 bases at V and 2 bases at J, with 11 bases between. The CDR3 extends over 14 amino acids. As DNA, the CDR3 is TGTGCCAGCAGCGTCGGGGGCTCCACCTACGAGCAGTACTTC. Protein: CASSVGGSTYEQYF.

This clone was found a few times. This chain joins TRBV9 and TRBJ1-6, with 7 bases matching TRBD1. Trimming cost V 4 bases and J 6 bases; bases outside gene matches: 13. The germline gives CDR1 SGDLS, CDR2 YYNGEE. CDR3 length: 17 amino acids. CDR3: CASSSPPGTVGNSPLHF. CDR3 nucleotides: TGTGCCAGCAGCTCCCCCCCTGGGACAGTTGGTAATTCACCCCTCCACTTT.

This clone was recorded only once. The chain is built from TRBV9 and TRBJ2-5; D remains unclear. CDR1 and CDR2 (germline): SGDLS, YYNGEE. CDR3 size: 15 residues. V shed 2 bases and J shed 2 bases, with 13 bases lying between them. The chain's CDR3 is CASSVGRYLQETQYF. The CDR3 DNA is TGTGCCAGCAGCGTCGGACGATACCTACAAGAGACCCAGTACTTC. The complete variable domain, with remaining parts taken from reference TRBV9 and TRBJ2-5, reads DSGVTQTPKHLITATGQRVTLRCSPRSGDLSVYWYQQSLDQGLQFLIQYYNGEERAKGNILERFSAQQFPDLHSELNLSSLELGDSALYFCASSVGRYLQETQYFGPGTRLLVL.

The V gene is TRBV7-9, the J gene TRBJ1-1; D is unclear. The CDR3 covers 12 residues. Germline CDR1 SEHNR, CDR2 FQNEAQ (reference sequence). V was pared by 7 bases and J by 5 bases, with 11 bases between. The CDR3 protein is CASTLGETEAFF. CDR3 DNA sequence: TGTGCCAGCACCCTCGGGGAAACTGAAGCTTTCTTT.

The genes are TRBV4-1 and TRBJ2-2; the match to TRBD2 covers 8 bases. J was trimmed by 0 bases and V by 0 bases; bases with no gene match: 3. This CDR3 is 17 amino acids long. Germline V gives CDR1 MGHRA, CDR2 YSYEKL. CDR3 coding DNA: TGCGCCAGCAGCCAAGACACTAGCGGAGCGAACACCGGGGAGCTGTTTTTT. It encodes CASSQDTSGANTGELFF.

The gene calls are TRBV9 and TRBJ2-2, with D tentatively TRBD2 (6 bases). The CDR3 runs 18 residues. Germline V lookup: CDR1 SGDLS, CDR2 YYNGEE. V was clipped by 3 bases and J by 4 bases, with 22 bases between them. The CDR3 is CASSAGGSGTQSTGELFF. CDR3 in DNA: TGTGCCAGCAGCGCGGGCGGATCCGGGACTCAGAGCACCGGGGAGCTGTTTTTT. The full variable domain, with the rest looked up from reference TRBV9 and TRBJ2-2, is DSGVTQTPKHLITATGQRVTLRCSPRSGDLSVYWYQQSLDQGLQFLIQYYNGEERAKGNILERFSAQQFPDLHSELNLSSLELGDSALYFCASSAGGSGTQSTGELFFGEGSRLTVL.

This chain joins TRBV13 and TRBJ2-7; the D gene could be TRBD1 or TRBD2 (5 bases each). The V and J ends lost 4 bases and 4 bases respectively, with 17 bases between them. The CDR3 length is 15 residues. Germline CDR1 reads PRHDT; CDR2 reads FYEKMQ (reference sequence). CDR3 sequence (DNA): TGTGCCAGCAGCTCATCCCCTAGGGGAGAATACGAGCAGTACTTC. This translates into CASSSSPRGEYEQYF.

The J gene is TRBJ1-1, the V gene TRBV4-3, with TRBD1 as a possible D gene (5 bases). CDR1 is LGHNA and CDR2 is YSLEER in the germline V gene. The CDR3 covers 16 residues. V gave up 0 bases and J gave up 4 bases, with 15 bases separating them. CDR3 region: CASSQDPGEGLTEAFF. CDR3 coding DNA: TGCGCCAGCAGCCAAGATCCGGGGGAGGGGCTCACTGAAGCTTTCTTT.

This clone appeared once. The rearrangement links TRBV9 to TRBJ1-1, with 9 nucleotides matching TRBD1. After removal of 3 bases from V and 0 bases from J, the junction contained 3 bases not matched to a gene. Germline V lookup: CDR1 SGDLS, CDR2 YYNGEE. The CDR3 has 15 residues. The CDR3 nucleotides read TGTGCCAGCAGCGACCGGACAGGGGTGAACACTGAAGCTTTCTTT. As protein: CASSDRTGVNTEAFF.